The rows below give T cell receptor beta chains drawn from one sample of a study of monozygotic twins with inflammatory bowel disease. Using the 5' RACE reads, TCRdb records one entry per CDR3 protein without DNA. This sample contains approximately 400,000 distinct CDR3 sequences. Sequencing input: blood. These receptors were taken from a human donor with ulcerative colitis or Crohn's disease, or a healthy co-twin of an affected twin (not recorded which). Each CDR3 is given with its conserved first and last residue. The order of the fields is V gene, J gene, CDR3 protein.

TRBV20-1	TRBJ1-5	CSAIDRALNQPQHF
TRBV5-1	TRBJ2-2	CASSEDRGTNTGELFF
TRBV6-1	TRBJ1-3	CASRSTANTIYF
TRBV19	TRBJ2-3	CASTSKRDTQYF
TRBV9	TRBJ2-5	CASSTFPGQGAAQYF
TRBV2	TRBJ2-1	CASSRGSGNEQFF
TRBV5-1	TRBJ1-1	CASSLGLLNTEAFF
TRBV7-6	TRBJ2-1	CASSPTTSGGDEQFF
TRBV7-2	TRBJ2-5	CASSLDRVQETQYF
TRBV7-7	TRBJ2-1	CASSRDRANEQFF